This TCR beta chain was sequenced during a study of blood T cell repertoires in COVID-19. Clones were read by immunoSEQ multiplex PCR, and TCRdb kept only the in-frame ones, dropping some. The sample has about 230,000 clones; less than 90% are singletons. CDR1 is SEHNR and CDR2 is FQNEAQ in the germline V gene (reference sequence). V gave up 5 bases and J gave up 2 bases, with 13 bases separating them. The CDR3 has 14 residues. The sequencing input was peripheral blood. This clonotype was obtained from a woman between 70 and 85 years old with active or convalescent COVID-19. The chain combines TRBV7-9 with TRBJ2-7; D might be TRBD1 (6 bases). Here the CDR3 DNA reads TGTGCCAGCAGCCATAGGCAGGGGACCTACGAGCAGTACTTC. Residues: CASSHRQGTYEQYF.